The clone carrying this T cell receptor (beta chain) came up a few times. Its antigen is unidentified. From germline, CDR1 is SQVTM and CDR2 ANQGSEA. The length of the CDR3 is 14 residues. After removal of 3 bases from V and 4 bases from J, the junction contained 7 bases not matched to a gene. The sample is drawn from a study of response to subunit inactivated influenza vaccine. Study observations and caveats: It was suggested by the authors that few new T cells are recruited by each seasonal influenza vaccination.

TCRdb re-analysed the RT-PCR reads in MiXCR, keeping a single row per CDR3 protein. Among hundreds of thousands of distinct CDR3 sequences listed, about 25% were seen once. Source: CD4+ T cells sorted from PBMCs, taken about 5 days after vaccination. The J gene is TRBJ1-1, the V gene TRBV29-1; 8 bases are a match to TRBD1. The clonotype was recovered from a man in his fifties or sixties who received an inactivated influenza vaccine. The CDR3 spells CSVERQGRATEAFF. The CDR3 nucleotides read TGCAGCGTTGAGCGACAGGGGAGGGCCACTGAAGCTTTCTTT.